This T cell receptor (beta chain) was recorded in a study of T cell responses to AZD1222 COVID-19 vaccine. Study observations and caveats: Spike-wide vaccine-associated CD4 TCRs dominated at 160-218 and 743-854. The donors showed a predominance of white British ancestry and of females, with possible underestimation of clonal diversity. Within unmutated variant regions lay the reported targets of nearly half of spike-specific TCRs.

About this clone: Its antigen remains unidentified.

The repertoire was sequenced with immunoSEQ multiplex PCR; TCRdb's copy has only in-frame clones and lacks some. The sample lists more than 60,000 clones; around four fifths were seen once. Looked up from germline, CDR1 is LNHDA and CDR2 is SQIVND (reference sequence). The CDR3 has 14 residues. Between the trimmed V and J ends, which lost 3 bases and 6 bases, there was a span of 12 bases. The receptor was derived from an adult who received the AZD1222 COVID-19 vaccine. The chain couples TRBV19 to TRBJ1-5, with no clear D. Sequenced material: peripheral blood, taken 28 days after the second AZD1222 dose. As DNA, the CDR3 is TGTGCCAGTAGTATTGGGGTTGGGGTTCAGCCCCAGCATTTT. It codes for CASSIGVGVQPQHF.